The rows below give T cell receptor beta chains drawn from one sample of a study of neurological immune-mediated disorders. TCRdb independently ran MiXCR on the 5' RACE reads; one entry per CDR3 protein. The sample records under 85,000 distinct CDR3 sequences, roughly 15% being singletons. The sample taken for sequencing was PBMCs. The receptors derive from a woman aged 45-60 years in good health. The conserved cysteine and the conserved F or W are not part of the CDR3 here. A D gene is named only where the DNA matches it firmly.

v_gene	d_gene	j_gene	CDR3aa
TRBV15	TRBD2	TRBJ2-1	ATGRTSGSISYNEQF
TRBV5-5	.	TRBJ1-2	ASSADSYGYT
TRBV20-1	TRBD1	TRBJ2-7	SATIWQGAYEQY
TRBV5-1	TRBD2	TRBJ2-3	ASSGGLAGVSDTQY
TRBV29-1	.	TRBJ2-5	SVFQLPETQY
TRBV5-1	TRBD2	TRBJ2-3	ASSSSRAGASTDTQY
TRBV12-3/TRBV12-4	TRBD1	TRBJ2-3	ASSRGVQGVGTDTQY
TRBV5-1	.	TRBJ2-1	ASSGGLLSSYNEQF
TRBV7-2	TRBD1	TRBJ1-5	ASSAPGQGVTQPQH
TRBV7-2	.	TRBJ1-2	ASSLAAAANYGYT
TRBV29-1	.	TRBJ2-5	SVERGAETQY
TRBV20-1	.	TRBJ2-1	SPDLEGGEQF
TRBV14	TRBD2	TRBJ2-3	ASSGLLAGRTDTQY
TRBV29-1	.	TRBJ1-1	SVHQTANTEAF
TRBV5-5	TRBD1	TRBJ2-3	ASRTGEEDTQY
TRBV24-1	TRBD2	TRBJ2-1	ATSDPIAREINEQF
TRBV24-1	TRBD1	TRBJ2-1	ATSDLTGQGAYEQF
TRBV5-1	.	TRBJ1-1	ASSLGQASWSTEAF
TRBV5-1	.	TRBJ2-1	ASSPRGYDEQF
TRBV5-1	.	TRBJ1-2	ASSLGRTAKYGYT
TRBV11-2	.	TRBJ2-3	ASSLVHGTTDTQY
TRBV7-9	.	TRBJ1-5	ASSPRGPNQPQH
TRBV27	TRBD1	TRBJ1-2	ASSSLTGLNYGYT
TRBV9	.	TRBJ1-1	ASSPLGTANTEAF
TRBV28	.	TRBJ2-7	ASRGTYYEQY
TRBV14	.	TRBJ1-3	ASSPFHGGNTIY
TRBV20-1	.	TRBJ2-2	SARPRGNHGELF
TRBV12-3/TRBV12-4	TRBD1	TRBJ2-1	ASSRDRALYNEQF
TRBV5-1	TRBD2	TRBJ2-5	ASSLSSSGGFIARETQY
TRBV5-1	.	TRBJ2-5	ASSSGGRETQY
TRBV7-2	TRBD1	TRBJ2-3	ASSRQGAVVGSDTQY
TRBV6-5	.	TRBJ1-1	ASSYSGGTEAF
TRBV6-5	TRBD2	TRBJ2-2	ASGLAGATGELF
TRBV27	.	TRBJ1-1	ASRPGGAWTEAF
TRBV28	TRBD2	TRBJ2-5	ASSQLKAGTQETQY
TRBV5-1	.	TRBJ2-1	ASSGDGRRTYNEQF
TRBV6-5	.	TRBJ1-6	ASSYSLWNSPLH
TRBV15	.	TRBJ1-2	ATSRRGGEYYGYT
TRBV12-3/TRBV12-4	.	TRBJ1-1	ASRRRSSLNTEAF
TRBV20-1	.	TRBJ2-1	SATSRDSAYNEQF
TRBV20-1	TRBD2	TRBJ2-7	SARDRLAGGYEQY
TRBV5-4	.	TRBJ2-3	ASSTGTLSTDTQY
TRBV7-3	.	TRBJ2-1	ASSLSAVRRAEQF
TRBV6-4	TRBD1	TRBJ2-2	ASGTGGTGELF
TRBV5-1	TRBD1	TRBJ1-6	ASSFGTGSYNSPLH
TRBV6-2/TRBV6-3	.	TRBJ2-7	ASSDASGSPYEQY
TRBV7-2	.	TRBJ2-3	ASSLAGRGSSTDTQY
TRBV28	.	TRBJ2-1	ASSLSPNEQF
TRBV5-1	TRBD2	TRBJ2-3	ASSALAGGGTDTQY